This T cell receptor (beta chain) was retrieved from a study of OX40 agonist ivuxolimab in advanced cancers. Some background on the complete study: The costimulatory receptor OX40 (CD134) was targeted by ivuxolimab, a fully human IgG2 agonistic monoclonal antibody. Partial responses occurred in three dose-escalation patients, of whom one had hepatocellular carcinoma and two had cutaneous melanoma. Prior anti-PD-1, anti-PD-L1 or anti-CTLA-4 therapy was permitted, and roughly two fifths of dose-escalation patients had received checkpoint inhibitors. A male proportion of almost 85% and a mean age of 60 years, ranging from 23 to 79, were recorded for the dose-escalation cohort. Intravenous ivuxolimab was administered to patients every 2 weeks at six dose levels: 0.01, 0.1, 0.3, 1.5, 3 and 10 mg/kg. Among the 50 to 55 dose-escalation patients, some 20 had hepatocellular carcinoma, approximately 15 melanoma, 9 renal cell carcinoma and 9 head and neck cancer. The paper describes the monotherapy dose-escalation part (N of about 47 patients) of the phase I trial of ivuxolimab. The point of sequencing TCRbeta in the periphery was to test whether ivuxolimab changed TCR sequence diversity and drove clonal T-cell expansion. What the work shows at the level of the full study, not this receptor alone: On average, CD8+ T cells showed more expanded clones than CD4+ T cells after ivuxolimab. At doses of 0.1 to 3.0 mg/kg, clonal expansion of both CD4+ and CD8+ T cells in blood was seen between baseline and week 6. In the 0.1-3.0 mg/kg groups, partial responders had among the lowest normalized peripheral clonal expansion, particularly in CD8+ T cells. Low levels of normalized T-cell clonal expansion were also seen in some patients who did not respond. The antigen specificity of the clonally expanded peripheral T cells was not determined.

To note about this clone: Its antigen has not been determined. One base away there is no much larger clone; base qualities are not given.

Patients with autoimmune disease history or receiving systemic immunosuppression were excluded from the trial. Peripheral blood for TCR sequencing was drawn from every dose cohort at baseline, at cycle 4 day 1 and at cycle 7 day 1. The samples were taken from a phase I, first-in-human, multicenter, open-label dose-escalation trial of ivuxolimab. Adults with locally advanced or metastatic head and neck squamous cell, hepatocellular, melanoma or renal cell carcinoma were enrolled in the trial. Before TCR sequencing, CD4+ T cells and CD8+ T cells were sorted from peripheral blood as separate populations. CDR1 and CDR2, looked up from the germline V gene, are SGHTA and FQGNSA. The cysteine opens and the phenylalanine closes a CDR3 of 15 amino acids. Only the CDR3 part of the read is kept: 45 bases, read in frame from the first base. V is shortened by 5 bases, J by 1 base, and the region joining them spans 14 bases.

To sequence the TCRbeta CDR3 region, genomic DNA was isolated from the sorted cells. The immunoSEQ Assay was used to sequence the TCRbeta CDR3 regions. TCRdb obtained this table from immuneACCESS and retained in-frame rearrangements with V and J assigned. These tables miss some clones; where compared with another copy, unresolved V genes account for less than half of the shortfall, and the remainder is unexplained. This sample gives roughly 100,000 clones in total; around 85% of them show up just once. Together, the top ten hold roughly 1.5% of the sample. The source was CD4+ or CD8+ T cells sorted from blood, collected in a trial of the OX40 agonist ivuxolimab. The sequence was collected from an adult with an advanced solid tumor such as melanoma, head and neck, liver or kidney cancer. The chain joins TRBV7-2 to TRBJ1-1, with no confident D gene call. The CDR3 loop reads CASSPQFRGNTEAFF. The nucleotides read TGTGCCAGCAGCCCCCAATTCCGGGGGAACACTGAAGCTTTCTTT.